This T cell receptor beta chain was captured by sequencing in a study of shared clonotypes between healthy human individuals. Donors, without exception, were Caucasian adults residing in Nashville, Tennessee. A CD45RA+ naive subset and a CD45RA-negative memory subset were split from CD4+ cells. This clone is a singleton in its sample. Its specificity is not known. The assay was immunoSEQ multiplex PCR, and TCRdb's table has in-frame clones only and misses some. The sample holds some 1.1 million clones, around three quarters seen once. Findings and limits, study-wide: Clonotypes that were shared across several donors made up about 4.5% of naive CD4 clonotypes.

Germline CDR1 LNHDA, CDR2 SQIVND (reference sequence). Trimming left V 1 base short and J 0 bases short, with 9 bases between. This CDR3 spans 16 amino acids. Sequencing was performed on memory CD4+ T cells from PBMCs. Specified subset: CD45RA-negative fraction. This TCR came from a man between 18 and 35 years old in good health. Some clones in this sample may be carry-over from other donors' samples. The V gene is TRBV19, the J gene TRBJ2-2; D gene unclear. CDR3 sequence reads: CASSIGGGSNTGELFF. The CDR3 DNA is TGTGCCAGTAGTATAGGCGGCGGCTCGAACACCGGGGAGCTGTTTTTT. Full variable domain (remainder filled in from reference TRBV19 and TRBJ2-2): DGGITQSPKYLFRKEGQNVTLSCEQNLNHDAMYWYRQDPGQGLRLIYYSQIVNDFQKGDIAEGYSVSREKKESFPLTVTSAQKNPTAFYLCASSIGGGSNTGELFFGEGSRLTVL.